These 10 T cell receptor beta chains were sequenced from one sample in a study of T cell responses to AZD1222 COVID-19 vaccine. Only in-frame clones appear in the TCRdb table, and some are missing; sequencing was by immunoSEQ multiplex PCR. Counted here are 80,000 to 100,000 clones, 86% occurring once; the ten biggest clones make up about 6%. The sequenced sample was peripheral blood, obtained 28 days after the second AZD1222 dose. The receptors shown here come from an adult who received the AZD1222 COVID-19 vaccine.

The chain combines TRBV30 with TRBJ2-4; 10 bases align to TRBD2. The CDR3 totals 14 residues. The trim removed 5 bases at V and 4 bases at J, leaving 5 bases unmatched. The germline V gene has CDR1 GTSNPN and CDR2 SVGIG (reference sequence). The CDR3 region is CAWGLSGGKNIQYF. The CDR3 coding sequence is TGTGCCTGGGGACTTAGCGGGGGGAAAAACATTCAGTACTTC.

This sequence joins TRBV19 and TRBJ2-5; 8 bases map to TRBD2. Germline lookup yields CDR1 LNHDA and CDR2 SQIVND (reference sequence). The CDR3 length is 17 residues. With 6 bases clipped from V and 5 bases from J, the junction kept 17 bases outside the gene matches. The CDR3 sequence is CASRSGAGGRHLETQYF. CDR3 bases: TGTGCCAGTAGGTCGGGGGCGGGGGGCCGTCATTTGGAGACCCAGTACTTC.

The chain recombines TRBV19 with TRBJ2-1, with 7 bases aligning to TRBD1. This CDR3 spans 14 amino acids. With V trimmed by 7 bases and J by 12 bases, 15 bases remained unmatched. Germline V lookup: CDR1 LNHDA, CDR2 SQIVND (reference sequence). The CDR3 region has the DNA TGTGCCAGTACCCGCACTGCTCCAGGGGGACGGCAGTTCTTC. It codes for CASTRTAPGGRQFF. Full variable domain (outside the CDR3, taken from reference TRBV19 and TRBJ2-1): DGGITQSPKYLFRKEGQNVTLSCEQNLNHDAMYWYRQDPGQGLRLIYYSQIVNDFQKGDIAEGYSVSREKKESFPLTVTSAQKNPTAFYLCASTRTAPGGRQFFGPGTRLTVL.

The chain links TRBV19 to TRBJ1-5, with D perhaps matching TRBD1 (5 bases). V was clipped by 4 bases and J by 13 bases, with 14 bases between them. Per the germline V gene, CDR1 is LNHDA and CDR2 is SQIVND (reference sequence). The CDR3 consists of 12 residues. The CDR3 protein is CASSTDSIAQHF. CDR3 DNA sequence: TGTGCCAGTAGTACCGACAGTATAGCTCAGCATTTT.

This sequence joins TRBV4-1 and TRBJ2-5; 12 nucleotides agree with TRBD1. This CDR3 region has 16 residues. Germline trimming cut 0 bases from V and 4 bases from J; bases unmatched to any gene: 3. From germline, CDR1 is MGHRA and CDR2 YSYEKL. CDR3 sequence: CASSQDGTGGRETQYF. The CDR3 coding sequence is TGCGCCAGCAGCCAAGATGGGACAGGGGGCAGAGAGACCCAGTACTTC.

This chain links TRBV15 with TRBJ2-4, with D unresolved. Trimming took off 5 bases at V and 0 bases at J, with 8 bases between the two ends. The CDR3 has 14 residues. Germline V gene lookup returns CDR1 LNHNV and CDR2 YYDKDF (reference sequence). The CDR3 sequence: CATSPDLAKNIQYF. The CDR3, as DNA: TGTGCCACCAGCCCTGACCTAGCCAAAAACATTCAGTACTTC.

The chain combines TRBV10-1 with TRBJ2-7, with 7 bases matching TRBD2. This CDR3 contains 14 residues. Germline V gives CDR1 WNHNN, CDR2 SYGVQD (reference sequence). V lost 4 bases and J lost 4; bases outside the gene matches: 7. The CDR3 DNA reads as TGCGCCAGCAGTGCGGGAGGAATGGGGTACGAGCAGTACTTC. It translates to CASSAGGMGYEQYF.

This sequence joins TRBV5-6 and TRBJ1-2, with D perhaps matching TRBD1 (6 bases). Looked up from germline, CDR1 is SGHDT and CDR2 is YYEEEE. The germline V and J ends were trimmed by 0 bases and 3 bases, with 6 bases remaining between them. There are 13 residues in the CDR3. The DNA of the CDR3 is TGTGCCAGCAGCTTGGGGACAGACTATGGCTACACCTTC. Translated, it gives CASSLGTDYGYTF.

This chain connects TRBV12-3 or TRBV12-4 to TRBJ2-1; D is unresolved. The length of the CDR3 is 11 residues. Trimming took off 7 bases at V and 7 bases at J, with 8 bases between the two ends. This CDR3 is CASTMGNEQFF. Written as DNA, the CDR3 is TGTGCCAGCACGATGGGGAATGAGCAGTTCTTC.

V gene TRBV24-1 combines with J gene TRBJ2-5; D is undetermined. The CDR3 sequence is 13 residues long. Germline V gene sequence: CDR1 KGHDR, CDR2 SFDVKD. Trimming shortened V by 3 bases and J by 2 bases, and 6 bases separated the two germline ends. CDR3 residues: CATSDSAQETQYF. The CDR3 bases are TGTGCCACCAGTGATAGCGCTCAAGAGACCCAGTACTTC.